This TCR beta chain was captured in a study of T cells in women clearing cervical HPV infection. As for the study in general: Blood came at first lesion visit for cases, post-clearance for controls.

The length of the CDR3 is 13 residues. CDR1 and CDR2 (germline): SGHRS, YFSETQ. Sequencing used immunoSEQ multiplex PCR; TCRdb keeps in-frame clones, though not all of them. The repertoire table contains roughly 31,000 clones. Concerning this clone: The sequenced fragment ends 3 residues before the CDR3 boundary, so the rest is inferred from the germline J gene.

The source of this sequence is a woman aged 18-69 years with a cervical HPV16 infection that either progressed to CIN3+ or cleared (not recorded which). Sequencing input: blood buffy coat. The chain uses TRBV5-1 and TRBJ2-2; D may be TRBD1 (5 bases). CDR3 amino acids: CASRDTYNSPLFF. The covered CDR3 bases are TGCGCCAGCAGGGACACCTATAATTCACCG.